Listed here are 29 T cell receptor beta chains from one sample, sequenced in a study of blood T cell repertoires in COVID-19. Libraries were prepared by immunoSEQ multiplex PCR; TCRdb keeps only in-frame clonotypes and omits some of them. The table records roughly 58,000 clones, 60% to 85% of them present only once. Material for sequencing was peripheral blood. The origin of the receptors is a man aged 50 to 60 with active or convalescent COVID-19.

This chain links TRBV10-3 with TRBJ2-2; 14 bases agree with TRBD2. J was trimmed by 4 bases and V by 11 bases; bases with no gene match: 3. Germline CDR1 ENHRY, CDR2 SYGVKD. This CDR3 has 14 amino acids. As DNA, the CDR3 is TGTGCCGTAGGACTAGCGGGAGGCACCGGGGAGCTGTTTTTT. It yields the protein CAVGLAGGTGELFF.

J is TRBJ1-2 and V is TRBV6-6, with a tentative D call TRBD1 (6 bases). V lost 5 bases and J lost 8, with 12 bases in between. From germline, CDR1 is MNHNY and CDR2 SVGAGI (reference sequence). The CDR3 consists of 12 residues. The CDR3 nucleotides read TGTGCCAGCAGTCCACAGGGTGACGGCTACACCTTC. This sequence encodes CASSPQGDGYTF.

This sequence joins TRBV20-1 and TRBJ1-5; weak D call: TRBD1 (5 bases). This CDR3 is built from 15 residues. In germline, CDR1 is DFQATT, CDR2 SNEGSKA (reference sequence). The ends were cut back, 3 bases at V and 1 base at J, with 13 bases in the middle. Here the CDR3 DNA reads TGCAGTGCTAGTGATCGTCGGGGGAGCAATCAGCCCCAGCATTTT. Translating gives CSASDRRGSNQPQHF.

The CDR3 reads CASSDRDRDTWGANVLTF. In DNA, the CDR3 is TGTGCCAGCAGCGACCGGGACAGGGATACCTGGGGGGCCAACGTCCTGACTTTC. The chain links TRBV5-6 to TRBJ2-6; 9 bases match TRBD1. V lost 4 bases and J lost 4; bases outside the gene matches: 12. This CDR3 is built from 18 residues. CDR1 and CDR2 (germline): SGHDT, YYEEEE. The full variable domain, its missing parts supplied by reference TRBV5-6 and TRBJ2-6, is DAGVTQSPTHLIKTRGQQVTLRCSPKSGHDTVSWYQQALGQGPQFIFQYYEEEERQRGNFPDRFSGHQFPNYSSELNVNALLLGDSALYLCASSDRDRDTWGANVLTFGAGSRLTVL.

V usage is TRBV10-1 and J usage is TRBJ2-1; 7 bases line up with TRBD2. J gave up 3 bases and V 4 bases, and 3 bases lay outside the gene matches. CDR3 length: 14 residues. The V gene's germline CDR1 is WNHNN and CDR2 SYGVQD (reference sequence). In DNA, the CDR3 is TGCGCCAGCAGTGCCGGGACTAACTACAATGAGCAGTTCTTC. As protein: CASSAGTNYNEQFF.

V usage is TRBV11-2 and J usage is TRBJ2-7, with a weak D call TRBD1 (5 bases). The V and J ends lost 3 bases and 0 bases respectively, with 9 bases between them. Germline assignment: CDR1 SGHAT and CDR2 FQNNGV. CDR3 size: 14 residues. CDR3 sequence (DNA): TGTGCCAGCAGCTTGACAGTAAGCTCCTACGAGCAGTACTTC. Its translation: CASSLTVSSYEQYF.

This chain uses TRBV19 with TRBJ2-3, with a weak D call TRBD2 (6 bases). The germline CDR1 and CDR2 sequences are LNHDA and SQIVND (reference sequence). With 5 bases removed from V and 3 bases from J, the gap between germline ends came to 15 bases. CDR3 size: 15 residues. This CDR3 is CASSLGGVVTDTQYF. CDR3 nucleotides: TGTGCCAGTAGTCTCGGAGGGGTTGTAACAGATACGCAGTATTTT. Looking up the rest from reference TRBV19 and TRBJ2-3 gives the full variable domain: DGGITQSPKYLFRKEGQNVTLSCEQNLNHDAMYWYRQDPGQGLRLIYYSQIVNDFQKGDIAEGYSVSREKKESFPLTVTSAQKNPTAFYLCASSLGGVVTDTQYFGPGTRLTVL.

Only one count was recorded for this clone. The chain recombines TRBV29-1 with TRBJ1-6; D ambiguous. CDR1 and CDR2 (germline): SQVTM, ANQGSEA. CDR3 size: 13 residues. V gave up 5 bases and J gave up 7 bases, with 12 bases separating them. The DNA of the CDR3 is TGCAGCGTTTGGGCAGGAGGCAATTCACCCCTCCACTTT. Protein sequence: CSVWAGGNSPLHF.

The genes are TRBV29-1 and TRBJ2-1; 9 bases are a match to TRBD2. The CDR3 spans 15 residues. V shed 0 bases, J shed 5 bases, and the junction held 5 bases outside the gene matches. Germline values: CDR1 SQVTM, CDR2 ANQGSEA. CDR3 sequence reads: CSVEDRSGRNNEQFF. The DNA for the CDR3 is TGCAGCGTTGAAGATCGGAGCGGGAGGAACAATGAGCAGTTCTTC.

V is TRBV3-1 (or the pseudogene TRBV3-2) and J is TRBJ2-7; possible D gene TRBD2, 5 bases. V was trimmed by 3 bases and J by 3 bases, leaving 9 bases between them. CDR1 is LGHDT and CDR2 is YNNKEL in the germline V gene (reference sequence). CDR3 length equals 13 residues. The CDR3 sequence is CASSHGSLYEQYF. The CDR3 DNA sequence: TGTGCCAGCAGCCATGGGAGCCTCTACGAGCAGTACTTC.

This clone occurred once. The chain joins TRBV5-1 to TRBJ2-2, with TRBD2 as a possible D gene (5 bases). Germline V gene lookup returns CDR1 SGHRS and CDR2 YFSETQ. Trimming left V 0 bases short and J 5 bases short, with 11 bases between. The CDR3 covers 15 residues. DNA for the CDR3: TGCGCCAGCAGCTTGGCAGCGGTGGGGACCGGGGAGCTGTTTTTT. Amino acid sequence: CASSLAAVGTGELFF.

CDR3 nucleotide sequence: TGTGCCAGTAGCGTGAACGGGAACTACGAGCAGTACTTC. Residues: CASSVNGNYEQYF. The gene calls are TRBV19 and TRBJ2-7; maybe TRBD2 (5 bases). Germline CDR1 is LNHDA and CDR2 is SQIVND (reference sequence). V gave up 6 bases and J gave up 3 bases, with 12 bases separating them. The CDR3 totals 13 residues.

This sequence joins TRBV5-6 and TRBJ1-2; TRBD1 matches 9 bases. This CDR3 comprises 15 residues. The ends lost 6 bases at V and 7 bases at J; junction bases unmatched: 13. Germline-derived CDR1 and CDR2 are SGHDT and YYEEEE. The CDR3, as DNA: TGTGCCAGCACCGTCCCGGGACAGGGAACGGGTGGCTACACCTTC. It codes for CASTVPGQGTGGYTF.

This clone was counted a single time. The gene calls are TRBV15 and TRBJ1-4; 10 positions match TRBD1. CDR1 is LNHNV and CDR2 is YYDKDF in the germline V gene (reference sequence). With 3 bases clipped from V and 5 bases from J, the junction kept 3 bases outside the gene matches. The CDR3 sequence is 15 residues long. The chain's CDR3 is CATSSPGQGNEKLFF. CDR3 sequence (DNA): TGTGCCACCAGCAGCCCGGGACAGGGGAATGAAAAACTGTTTTTT.

This clone was recorded a few times. The chain uses TRBV5-8 and TRBJ1-4; D not certain. The CDR3 covers 13 residues. Trimming removed 2 bases from V and 3 bases from J, with 5 bases in between. Germline loops: CDR1 SGHTS, CDR2 YDEGEE. The CDR3 DNA reads TGTGCCAGCAGCTTAGCTTCTAATGAAAAACTGTTTTTT. Amino acids: CASSLASNEKLFF.

The chain uses TRBV10-3 and TRBJ1-4, with unresolved D. CDR1 ENHRY and CDR2 SYGVKD come from the germline V gene. V was clipped by 4 bases and J by 4 bases, with 10 bases between them. The CDR3 runs to 14 residues. The CDR3 DNA reads TGTGCCATCAGTGCTGGGCCGAATAATGAAAAACTGTTTTTT. Translated: CAISAGPNNEKLFF.

The chain uses TRBV29-1 and TRBJ2-3; 11 nucleotides align to TRBD1. CDR1 SQVTM and CDR2 ANQGSEA come from the germline V gene. Trimming took 5 bases from V and 4 from J; bases not matched to a gene: 5. CDR3 length equals 14 residues. The DNA of the CDR3 is TGCAGCGTTCTGGACAGGGGGCGCGCAGATACGCAGTATTTT. It codes for CSVLDRGRADTQYF.

The V gene is TRBV7-8, the J gene TRBJ2-7; D not certain. Germline loops: CDR1 SGHVS, CDR2 FQNEAQ. CDR3 length: 13 residues. Trimming removed 0 bases at V and 3 bases at J, with 6 bases between. The CDR3: CASSLARSYEQYF. The CDR3, as DNA: TGTGCCAGCAGCTTAGCCCGCAGCTACGAGCAGTACTTC.

This chain connects TRBV29-1 to TRBJ1-2; 7 nucleotides agree with TRBD1. With 5 bases clipped from V and 3 bases from J, the junction kept 6 bases outside the gene matches. The CDR3 runs to 13 residues. Germline CDR1 is SQVTM and CDR2 is ANQGSEA. The CDR3 spells CSVNFQGDYGYTF. As DNA, the CDR3 is TGCAGCGTTAACTTCCAGGGGGACTATGGCTACACCTTC.

Here the CDR3 DNA reads TGTGCCAGCAGCGTAGGGCAGGGGGCGACCTCTAATGAAAAACTGTTTTTT. It translates to CASSVGQGATSNEKLFF. The chain employs TRBV9 and TRBJ1-4; 8 positions agree with TRBD1. Germline values: CDR1 SGDLS, CDR2 YYNGEE. Unmatched junction bases numbered 7, after V lost 0 bases and J lost 3 bases. The CDR3 contains 17 residues.

The genes are TRBV9 and TRBJ1-2; D gene unclear. The CDR3 totals 13 residues. The V end was cut by 0 bases, the J end by 2 bases, with 5 bases between. Germline assignment: CDR1 SGDLS and CDR2 YYNGEE. The CDR3 reads CASSVAENYGYTF. The DNA for the CDR3 is TGTGCCAGCAGCGTAGCTGAGAACTATGGCTACACCTTC.

This clone is a singleton in its sample. The rearrangement uses TRBV5-1 and TRBJ1-1; a weak D match, TRBD1 (6 bases). The CDR3 sequence is 13 residues long. V dropped 6 bases and J dropped 4 bases, with 13 bases sitting between them. Germline V lookup: CDR1 SGHRS, CDR2 YFSETQ. The DNA for the CDR3 is TGCGCCAGCAAACAGGGAACCAGCACTGAAGCTTTCTTT. Translating gives CASKQGTSTEAFF.

The J gene is TRBJ2-3, the V gene TRBV5-8; 13 nucleotides match TRBD2. V was pared by 0 bases and J by 0 bases, with 4 bases of the junction left unmatched. The CDR3 consists of 18 residues. CDR1 is SGHTS, CDR2 YDEGEE, per germline. CDR3 loop: CASSLELAGGPSTDTQYF. The CDR3 nucleotides are TGTGCCAGCAGCTTGGAACTAGCGGGAGGGCCCAGCACAGATACGCAGTATTTT.

This chain joins TRBV19 and TRBJ1-5; 7 nucleotides agree with TRBD1. Per the germline V gene, CDR1 is LNHDA and CDR2 is SQIVND (reference sequence). The V segment lost 7 bases and the J segment 3 bases; nucleotides outside the gene matches: 9. The CDR3 runs to 15 residues. Here the CDR3 DNA reads TGTGCCAGTACCCACACACAGGGGAACAATCAGCCCCAGCATTTT. Its protein product is CASTHTQGNNQPQHF.

This rearrangement joins TRBV7-2 to TRBJ2-1; D is possibly TRBD2 (5 bases). The CDR3 is made up of 15 amino acids. Between the trimmed V and J ends, which lost 1 base and 2 bases, there was a span of 9 bases. The V gene's germline CDR1 is SGHTA and CDR2 FQGNSA. The CDR3 DNA is TGTGCCAGCAGCTTAGATGCGGGCCCCTACAATGAGCAGTTCTTC. Translated: CASSLDAGPYNEQFF. The whole variable domain, filled in from reference TRBV7-2 and TRBJ2-1, reads GAGVSQSPSNKVTEKGKDVELRCDPISGHTALYWYRQSLGQGLEFLIYFQGNSAPDKSGLPSDRFSAERTGGSVSTLTIQRTQQEDSAVYLCASSLDAGPYNEQFFGPGTRLTVL.

In its sample, this clone was seen once. The chain is built from TRBV3-1 (or the pseudogene TRBV3-2) and TRBJ2-6; TRBD1 is a possible D gene (6 bases). This CDR3 is 17 amino acids long. The V gene lost 1 base and the J gene lost 2 bases, with 12 bases spanning the gap. Per the germline V gene, CDR1 is LGHDT and CDR2 is YNNKEL (reference sequence). CDR3 in amino acids: CASSQAFGDTGANVLTF. The CDR3 nucleotides are TGTGCCAGCAGCCAAGCATTTGGGGACACTGGGGCCAACGTCCTGACTTTC.

The sample holds a few counts of this clone. V usage is TRBV7-2 and J usage is TRBJ1-1; the match to TRBD1 covers 8 bases. Germline CDR1 reads SGHTA; CDR2 reads FQGNSA. J lost 8 bases, V lost 3 bases, and 11 bases had no gene match. The CDR3 spans 15 residues. The chain's CDR3 is CASSFQFQGAREAFF. The CDR3 nucleotides read TGTGCCAGCAGCTTCCAATTTCAGGGGGCCCGGGAAGCTTTCTTT.

The chain couples TRBV6-5 to TRBJ1-2; the match to TRBD1 covers 8 bases. After removal of 5 bases from V and 3 bases from J, the junction contained 8 bases not matched to a gene. The CDR3 is 15 residues long. Germline V gene lookup returns CDR1 MNHEY and CDR2 SVGAGI. The CDR3 nucleotides are TGTGCCAGCAGTCTCTTCGGGACAGGCGACTATGGCTACACCTTC. This codes for CASSLFGTGDYGYTF.

The genes are TRBV18 and TRBJ1-5; no reliable D call. CDR3 size: 14 residues. V lost 6 bases and J 4 bases, leaving 13 bases between the germline ends. In germline, CDR1 is KGHSH, CDR2 LQKENI. CDR3 sequence: CASSPLETNQPQHF. CDR3 DNA sequence: TGTGCCAGCTCTCCGTTAGAAACTAATCAGCCCCAGCATTTT.